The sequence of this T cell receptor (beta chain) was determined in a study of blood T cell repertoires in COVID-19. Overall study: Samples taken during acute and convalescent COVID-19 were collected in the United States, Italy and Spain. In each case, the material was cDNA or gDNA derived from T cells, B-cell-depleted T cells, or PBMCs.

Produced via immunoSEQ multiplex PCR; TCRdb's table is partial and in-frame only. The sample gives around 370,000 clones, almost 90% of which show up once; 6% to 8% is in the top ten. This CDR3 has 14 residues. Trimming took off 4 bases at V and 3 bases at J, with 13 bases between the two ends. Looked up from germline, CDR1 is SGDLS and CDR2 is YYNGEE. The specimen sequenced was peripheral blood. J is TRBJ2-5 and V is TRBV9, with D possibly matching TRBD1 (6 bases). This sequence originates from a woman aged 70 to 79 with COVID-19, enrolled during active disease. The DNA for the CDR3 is TGTGCCAGCAGCCCTGGGGCAGGGGAAGAGACCCAGTACTTC. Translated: CASSPGAGEETQYF.